Below are 12 T cell receptor beta chains sequenced from a single sample in a study of cytomegalovirus exposure and HLA in healthy donors. The PCR contained 60 Vbeta and 13 Jbeta primers. Assay: immunoSEQ multiplex PCR; the TCRdb copy retains only in-frame clones and omits some. The data show more than 150,000 clones, about four fifths seen once. The sequenced sample consisted of PBMCs. The receptors were gathered from a woman in her twenties or thirties in good health and CMV-seropositive.

The V gene is TRBV1, the J gene TRBJ2-1; the table names TRBD2, a call not compared with the DNA. TRBV1 is designated a pseudogene. This CDR3 contains 10 residues. The CDR3 region has the DNA TGCACCAGCACCTCCGGACTTCGGTTCTTC. It translates to CTSTSGLRFF.

The chain recombines TRBV12-5 with TRBJ2-7; D gene uncertain. The CDR3 totals 11 residues. The germline V gene has CDR1 LGHNT and CDR2 FRNRAP. The V end lost 5 bases, the J end lost 4 bases, and 6 bases lay between the germline ends. The CDR3 DNA is TGTGCTAGTGGTACCCAGTACGAGCAGTACTTC. It encodes CASGTQYEQYF.

The chain has TRBV6-4 and TRBJ2-3; TRBD2 matches at 7 bases. Germline CDR1 MRHNA, CDR2 SNTAGT. With 8 bases clipped from V and 2 bases from J, the junction kept 19 bases outside the gene matches. The CDR3 sequence is 18 residues long. The CDR3 region has the DNA TGTGCCAGCCCCAAAAGCGGGGAAACTAGGGGTTACACAGATACGCAGTATTTT. Amino acids: CASPKSGETRGYTDTQYF.

V is TRBV11-2 and J is TRBJ2-1; 9 bases are a match to TRBD2. Trimming took 2 bases from V and 7 from J; bases not matched to a gene: 15. This CDR3 spans 18 amino acids. Germline CDR1 and CDR2: SGHAT and FQNNGV. CDR3 amino acids: CASSLLAGRLINGNEQFF. DNA of the CDR3: TGTGCCAGCAGCTTACTAGCGGGACGGTTGATTAACGGGAATGAGCAGTTCTTC.

V and J are TRBV29-1 and TRBJ1-3; the match to TRBD1 covers 7 bases. J lost 2 bases, V lost 6 bases, and 7 bases had no gene match. This CDR3 comprises 14 residues. CDR1 and CDR2 from the germline V gene are SQVTM and ANQGSEA. The CDR3 DNA reads TGCAGCGTGTTGAAGGGGGCCCCTGGAAACACCATATATTTT. Translation: CSVLKGAPGNTIYF.

The CDR3 nucleotides are TGTGCCAGCAGCCCCGGGACAGGGGAGGCCGGGGAGCTGTTTTTT. Translation gives CASSPGTGEAGELFF. The chain employs TRBV7-9 and TRBJ2-2, with 10 bases identical to TRBD1. V was clipped by 5 bases and J by 6 bases; unmatched bases: 6. Germline CDR1 SEHNR, CDR2 FQNEAQ (reference sequence). The CDR3 runs 15 residues.

The J gene is TRBJ2-5, the V gene TRBV5-1; TRBD2 matches 7 bases. Germline-derived CDR1 and CDR2 are SGHRS and YFSETQ. CDR3 length equals 15 residues. The V segment lost 4 bases and the J segment 5 bases; nucleotides outside the gene matches: 11. In nucleotides, the CDR3 is TGCGCCAGCAGCCTCAAGGAGCGGGGTGTGGAGACCCAGTACTTC. Translated: CASSLKERGVETQYF.

The gene calls are TRBV14 and TRBJ2-2, with TRBD2 matching 11 bases. This CDR3 is 16 amino acids long. The J segment lost 4 bases and the V segment lost 3 bases, leaving 4 bases of the junction unmatched. Germline V gene lookup returns CDR1 SGHDN and CDR2 FVKESK. Here the CDR3 DNA reads TGTGCCAGCAGCCATCGACTAGCGGGGCTCACCGGGGAGCTGTTTTTT. Its translation is CASSHRLAGLTGELFF.

The rearrangement links TRBV18 to TRBJ1-1; 7 bases map to TRBD1. Germline assignment: CDR1 KGHSH and CDR2 LQKENI. The CDR3 has 16 amino acids. J gave up 1 base and V 3 bases, and 8 bases lay outside the gene matches. CDR3 loop: CASSPVHQGGNTEAFF. CDR3 coding DNA: TGTGCCAGCTCACCCGTTCATCAGGGGGGGAACACTGAAGCTTTCTTT.

This clone was detected only once. V and J are TRBV27 and TRBJ1-5; D is perhaps TRBD1 (5 bases). V was pared by 4 bases and J by 5 bases, with 9 bases between. Germline V CDR1 and CDR2: MNHEY, SMNVEV (reference sequence). This CDR3 comprises 13 residues. CDR3 nucleotides: TGTGCCAGCAGTTCCGGGGGGTATCAGCCCCAGCATTTT. Amino acids: CASSSGGYQPQHF.

In its sample, this clone was seen once. CDR3 nucleotide sequence: TGTGCCAGCAGTGAGGAGGGCCTGAACACTGAAGCTTTCTTT. Protein sequence: CASSEEGLNTEAFF. The gene calls are TRBV7-8 and TRBJ1-1; D gene uncertain. In germline, CDR1 is SGHVS, CDR2 FQNEAQ. This CDR3 spans 14 amino acids. Trimming shortened V by 6 bases and J by 0 bases, and 11 bases separated the two germline ends.

This chain uses TRBV19 with TRBJ1-5; 9 bases match TRBD1. V was clipped by 3 bases and J by 9 bases; unmatched bases: 9. The CDR3 is 15 residues long. Germline values: CDR1 LNHDA, CDR2 SQIVND (reference sequence). CDR3 sequence: CASSMKGQGSSPQHF. The CDR3 nucleotides are TGTGCCAGTAGTATGAAGGGACAGGGCTCTTCGCCCCAGCATTTT.